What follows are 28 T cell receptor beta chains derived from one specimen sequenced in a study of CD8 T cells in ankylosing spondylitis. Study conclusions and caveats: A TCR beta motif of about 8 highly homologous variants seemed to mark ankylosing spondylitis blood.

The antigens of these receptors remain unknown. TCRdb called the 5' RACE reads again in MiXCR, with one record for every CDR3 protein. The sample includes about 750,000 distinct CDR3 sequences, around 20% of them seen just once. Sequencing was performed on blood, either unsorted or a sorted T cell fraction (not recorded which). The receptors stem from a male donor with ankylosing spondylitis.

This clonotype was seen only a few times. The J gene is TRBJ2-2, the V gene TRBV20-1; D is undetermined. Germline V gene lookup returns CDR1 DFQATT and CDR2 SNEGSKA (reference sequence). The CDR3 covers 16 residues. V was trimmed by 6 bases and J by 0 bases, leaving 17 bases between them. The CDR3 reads CSARPMGNANTGELFF. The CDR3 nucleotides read TGCAGTGCCAGGCCGATGGGTAACGCGAACACCGGGGAGCTGTTTTTT.

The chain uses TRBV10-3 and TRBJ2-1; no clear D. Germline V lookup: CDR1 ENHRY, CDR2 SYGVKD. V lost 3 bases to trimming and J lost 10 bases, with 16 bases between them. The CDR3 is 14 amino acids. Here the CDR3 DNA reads TGTGCCATCAGTGACGGCCTTGCCGACGGGGAGCAGTTCTTC. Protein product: CAISDGLADGEQFF.

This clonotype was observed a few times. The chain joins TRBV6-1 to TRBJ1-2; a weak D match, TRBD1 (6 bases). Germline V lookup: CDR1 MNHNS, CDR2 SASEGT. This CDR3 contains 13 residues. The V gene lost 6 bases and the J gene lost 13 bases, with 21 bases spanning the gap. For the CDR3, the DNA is TGTGCCAGCAGGCCGACGGTGACAGGAGCCTTCACCTTC. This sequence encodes CASRPTVTGAFTF.

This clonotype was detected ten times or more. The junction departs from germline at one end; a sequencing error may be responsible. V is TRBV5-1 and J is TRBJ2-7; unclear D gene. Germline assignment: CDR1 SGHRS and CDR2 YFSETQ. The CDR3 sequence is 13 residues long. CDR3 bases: TGTGCCAGCAGTCTGGACGGTTCCTACGAGCAGTACTTC. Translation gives CASSLDGSYEQYF.

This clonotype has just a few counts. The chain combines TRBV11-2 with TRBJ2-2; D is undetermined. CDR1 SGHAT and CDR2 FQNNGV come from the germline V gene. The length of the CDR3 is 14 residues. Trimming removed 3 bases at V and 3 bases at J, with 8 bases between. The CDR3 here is CASSLSPDTGELFF. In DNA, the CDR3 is TGTGCCAGCAGCTTGTCCCCTGACACCGGGGAGCTGTTTTTT.

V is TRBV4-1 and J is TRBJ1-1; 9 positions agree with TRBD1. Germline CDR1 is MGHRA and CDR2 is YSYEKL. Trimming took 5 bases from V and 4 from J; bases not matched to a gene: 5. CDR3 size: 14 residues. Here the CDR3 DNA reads TGCGCCAGCAGCACAGGGGGCTTTAGCACTGAAGCTTTCTTT. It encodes CASSTGGFSTEAFF.

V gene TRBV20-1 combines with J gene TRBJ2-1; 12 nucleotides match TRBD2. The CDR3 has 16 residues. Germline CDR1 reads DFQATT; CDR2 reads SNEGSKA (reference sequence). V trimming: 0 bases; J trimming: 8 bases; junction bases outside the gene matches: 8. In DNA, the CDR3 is TGCAGTGCTAGAGATCCTAGCGGGAGGGCCTGGGATGAGCAGTTCTTC. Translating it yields CSARDPSGRAWDEQFF.

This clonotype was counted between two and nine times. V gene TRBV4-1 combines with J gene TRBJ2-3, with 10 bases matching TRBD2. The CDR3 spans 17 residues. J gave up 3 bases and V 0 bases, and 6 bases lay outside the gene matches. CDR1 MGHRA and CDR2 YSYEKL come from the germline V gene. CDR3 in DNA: TGCGCCAGCAGCCAAGATCTAGCGGGAGTGGAGACAGATACGCAGTATTTT. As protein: CASSQDLAGVETDTQYF.

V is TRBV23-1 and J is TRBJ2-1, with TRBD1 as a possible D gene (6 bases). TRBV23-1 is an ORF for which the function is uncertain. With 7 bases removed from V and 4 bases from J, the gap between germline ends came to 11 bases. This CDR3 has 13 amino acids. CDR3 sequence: CASTRQEYNEQFF. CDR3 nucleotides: TGCGCCAGCACTCGACAGGAGTACAATGAGCAGTTCTTC.

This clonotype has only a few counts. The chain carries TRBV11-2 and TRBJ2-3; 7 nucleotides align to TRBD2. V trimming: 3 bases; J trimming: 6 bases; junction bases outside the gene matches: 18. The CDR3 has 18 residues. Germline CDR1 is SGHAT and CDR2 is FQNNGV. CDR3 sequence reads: CASSLRKVTSIRADTQYF. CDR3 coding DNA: TGTGCCAGCAGCTTGAGGAAGGTGACTAGCATCAGAGCCGATACGCAGTATTTT.

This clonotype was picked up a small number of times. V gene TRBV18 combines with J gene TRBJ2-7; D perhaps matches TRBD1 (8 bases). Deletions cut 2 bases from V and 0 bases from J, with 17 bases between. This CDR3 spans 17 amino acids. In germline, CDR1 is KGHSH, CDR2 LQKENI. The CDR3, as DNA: TGTGCCAGCTCACCAAAAGACAGGGGAGGGAACTCCTACGAGCAGTACTTC. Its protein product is CASSPKDRGGNSYEQYF.

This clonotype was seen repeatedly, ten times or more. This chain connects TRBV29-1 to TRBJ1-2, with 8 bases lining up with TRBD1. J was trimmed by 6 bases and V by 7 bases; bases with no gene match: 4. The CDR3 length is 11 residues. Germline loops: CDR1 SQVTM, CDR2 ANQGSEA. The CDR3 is CSGRTGNGYTF. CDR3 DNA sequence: TGCAGCGGACGGACAGGGAATGGCTACACCTTC.

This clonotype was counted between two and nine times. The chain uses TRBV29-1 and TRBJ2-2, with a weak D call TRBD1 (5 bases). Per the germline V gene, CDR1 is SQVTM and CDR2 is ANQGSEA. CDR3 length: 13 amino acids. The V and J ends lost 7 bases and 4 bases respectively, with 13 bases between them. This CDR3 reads CSARPGPTGELFF. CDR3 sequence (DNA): TGCAGCGCGCGGCCAGGGCCCACCGGGGAGCTGTTTTTT.

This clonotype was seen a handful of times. CDR3 loop: CASSLEWVFSGNTIYF. Here the CDR3 DNA reads TGTGCCAGCAGCTTGGAGTGGGTCTTCTCTGGAAACACCATATATTTT. The chain carries TRBV5-5 and TRBJ1-3, with D uncertain. The germline V and J ends were trimmed by 0 bases and 0 bases, with 10 bases remaining between them. The CDR3 is 16 residues long. Germline CDR1 is SGHKS and CDR2 is YYEKEE (reference sequence). Together with reference TRBV5-5 and TRBJ1-3, the CDR3 gives the full variable domain: DAGVTQSPTHLIKTRGQQVTLRCSPISGHKSVSWYQQVLGQGPQFIFQYYEKEERGRGNFPDRFSARQFPNYSSELNVNALLLGDSALYLCASSLEWVFSGNTIYFGEGSWLTVV.

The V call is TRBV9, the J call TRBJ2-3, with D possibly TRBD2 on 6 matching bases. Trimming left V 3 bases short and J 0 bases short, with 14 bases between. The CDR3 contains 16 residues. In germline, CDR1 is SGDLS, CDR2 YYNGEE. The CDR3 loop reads CASSARAGTSTDTQYF. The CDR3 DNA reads TGTGCCAGCAGCGCCAGAGCCGGGACTAGCACAGATACGCAGTATTTT.

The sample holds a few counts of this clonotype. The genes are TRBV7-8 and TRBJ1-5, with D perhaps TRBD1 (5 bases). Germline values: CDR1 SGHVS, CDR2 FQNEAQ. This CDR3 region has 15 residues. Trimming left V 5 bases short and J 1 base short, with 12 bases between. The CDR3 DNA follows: TGTGCCAGCAGCCCGGGGGGATTCAGCAATCAGCCCCAGCATTTT. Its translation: CASSPGGFSNQPQHF.

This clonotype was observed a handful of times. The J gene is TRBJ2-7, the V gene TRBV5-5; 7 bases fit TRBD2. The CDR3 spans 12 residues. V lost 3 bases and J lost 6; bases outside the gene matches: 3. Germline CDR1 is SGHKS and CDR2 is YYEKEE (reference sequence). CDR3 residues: CASSSSGIEQYF. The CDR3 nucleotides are TGTGCCAGCAGCTCGAGCGGGATCGAGCAGTACTTC.

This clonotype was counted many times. CDR3 amino acids: CASSPSRGNYNEQFF. CDR3 sequence (DNA): TGTGCCAGCTCACCTAGCAGGGGAAACTACAATGAGCAGTTCTTC. The V and J genes are TRBV18 and TRBJ2-1; D perhaps matches TRBD1 (6 bases). CDR3 size: 15 residues. The germline CDR1 and CDR2 sequences are KGHSH and LQKENI. Trimming cost V 3 bases and J 3 bases, with 12 bases left between them.

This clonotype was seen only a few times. CDR3 bases: TGTGCCAGCAGTTTACGACTAGCGGACCCAAACATTCAGTACTTC. Translating gives CASSLRLADPNIQYF. V is TRBV12-3 or TRBV12-4 and J is TRBJ2-4, with TRBD2 identical over 9 bases. This CDR3 comprises 15 residues. V trimming: 2 bases; J trimming: 6 bases; junction bases outside the gene matches: 5.

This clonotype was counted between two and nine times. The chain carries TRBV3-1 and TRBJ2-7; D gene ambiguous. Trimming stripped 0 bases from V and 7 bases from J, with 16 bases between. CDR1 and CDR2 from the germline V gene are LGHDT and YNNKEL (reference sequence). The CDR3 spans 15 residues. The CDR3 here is CASSQDLVAPLEQYF. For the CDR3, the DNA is TGTGCCAGCAGCCAAGATCTGGTAGCACCCCTGGAGCAGTACTTC.

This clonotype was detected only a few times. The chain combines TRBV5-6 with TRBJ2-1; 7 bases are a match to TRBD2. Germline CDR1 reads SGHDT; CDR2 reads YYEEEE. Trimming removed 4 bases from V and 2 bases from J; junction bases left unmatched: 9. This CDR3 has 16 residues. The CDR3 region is CASSPDRGRAYNEQFF. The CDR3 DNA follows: TGTGCCAGCAGCCCGGATCGGGGGAGGGCCTACAATGAGCAGTTCTTC. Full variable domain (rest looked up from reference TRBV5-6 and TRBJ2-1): DAGVTQSPTHLIKTRGQQVTLRCSPKSGHDTVSWYQQALGQGPQFIFQYYEEEERQRGNFPDRFSGHQFPNYSSELNVNALLLGDSALYLCASSPDRGRAYNEQFFGPGTRLTVL.

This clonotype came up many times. The CDR3 is CASSLSDTQYF. The CDR3 DNA sequence: TGTGCCAGCAGCTTATCAGATACGCAGTATTTT. The J gene is TRBJ2-3, the V gene TRBV7-9; D is ambiguous. The CDR3 contains 11 residues. The V gene's germline CDR1 is SEHNR and CDR2 FQNEAQ (reference sequence). Trimming cost V 2 bases and J 4 bases, with 1 base left between them.

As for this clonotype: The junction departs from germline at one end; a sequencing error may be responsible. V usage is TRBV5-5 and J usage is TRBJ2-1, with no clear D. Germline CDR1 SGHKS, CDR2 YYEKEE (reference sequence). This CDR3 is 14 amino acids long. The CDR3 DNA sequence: TGTGCCATCAGCCCCGGCCACACCGGTAGCGAGCAGTTCTTC. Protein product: CAISPGHTGSEQFF.

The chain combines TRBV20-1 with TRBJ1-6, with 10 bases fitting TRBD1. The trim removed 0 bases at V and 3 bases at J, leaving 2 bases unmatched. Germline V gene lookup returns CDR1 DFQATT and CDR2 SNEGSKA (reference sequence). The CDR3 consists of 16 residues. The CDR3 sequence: CSARDGTGDYNSPLHF. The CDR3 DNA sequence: TGCAGTGCTAGAGATGGGACAGGGGACTATAATTCACCCCTCCACTTT.

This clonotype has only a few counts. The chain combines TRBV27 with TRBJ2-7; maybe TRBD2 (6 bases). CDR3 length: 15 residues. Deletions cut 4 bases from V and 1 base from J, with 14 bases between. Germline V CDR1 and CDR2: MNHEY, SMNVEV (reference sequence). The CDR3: CASSWRDSASYEQYF. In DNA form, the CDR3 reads TGTGCCAGCAGTTGGCGGGACTCCGCTTCCTACGAGCAGTACTTC.

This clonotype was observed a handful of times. CDR3 DNA sequence: TGTGCCAGCTCCCGGGGGACAGTTTTTAACACTGAAGCTTTCTTT. Amino acids: CASSRGTVFNTEAFF. The chain employs TRBV28 and TRBJ1-1, with 7 positions matching TRBD1. The CDR3 is 15 residues long. Germline V gene data show CDR1 as MDHEN and CDR2 as SYDVKM. Trimming took 8 bases from V and 2 from J; bases not matched to a gene: 11.

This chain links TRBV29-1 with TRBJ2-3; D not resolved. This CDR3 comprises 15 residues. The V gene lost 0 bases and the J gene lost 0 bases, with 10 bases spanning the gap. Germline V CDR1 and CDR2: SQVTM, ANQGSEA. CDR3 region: CSVEDLTASTDTQYF. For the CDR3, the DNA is TGCAGCGTTGAAGATCTTACAGCTAGCACAGATACGCAGTATTTT.

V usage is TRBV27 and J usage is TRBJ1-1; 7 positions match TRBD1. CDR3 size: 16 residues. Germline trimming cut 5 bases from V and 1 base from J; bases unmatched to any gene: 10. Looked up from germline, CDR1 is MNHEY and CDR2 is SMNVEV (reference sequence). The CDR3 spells CASSGGAGGKNTEAFF. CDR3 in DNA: TGTGCCAGCAGTGGGGGGGCAGGGGGGAAGAACACTGAAGCTTTCTTT.